Listed here are 18 T cell receptor beta chains from one sample, sequenced in a study of blood T cell repertoires in COVID-19. Only in-frame clones appear in the TCRdb table, and some are missing; sequencing was by immunoSEQ multiplex PCR. The data show over 300,000 clones, nearly 90% seen once. The sequenced sample was peripheral blood. All receptors come from a man between 18 and 35 years old with active or convalescent COVID-19.

In its sample, this clone was seen once. The gene calls are TRBV19 and TRBJ1-1; 8 bases line up with TRBD1. V was pared by 5 bases and J by 5 bases, with 4 bases of the junction left unmatched. Germline V gene lookup returns CDR1 LNHDA and CDR2 SQIVND (reference sequence). The CDR3 has 13 amino acids. CDR3 nucleotides: TGTGCCAGTAGTCCGACAGGGGATACTGAAGCTTTCTTT. This codes for CASSPTGDTEAFF.

V usage is TRBV19 and J usage is TRBJ1-5, with TRBD1 identical over 7 bases. V was pared by 6 bases and J by 4 bases, with 3 bases of the junction left unmatched. The CDR3 runs to 13 residues. The germline CDR1 and CDR2 sequences are LNHDA and SQIVND (reference sequence). This CDR3 is CASRRGPNQPQHF. The CDR3 DNA reads as TGTGCCAGTAGGAGGGGGCCAAATCAGCCCCAGCATTTT. Using reference TRBV19 and TRBJ1-5 for the parts outside the CDR3, the full variable domain is DGGITQSPKYLFRKEGQNVTLSCEQNLNHDAMYWYRQDPGQGLRLIYYSQIVNDFQKGDIAEGYSVSREKKESFPLTVTSAQKNPTAFYLCASRRGPNQPQHFGDGTRLSIL.

V gene TRBV29-1 combines with J gene TRBJ1-1, with a weak D call TRBD1 (6 bases). The germline V gene has CDR1 SQVTM and CDR2 ANQGSEA. The CDR3 sequence is 10 residues long. Trimming removed 6 bases from V and 6 bases from J, with 8 bases in between. The CDR3 protein is CSVGQPEAFF. The CDR3 region has the DNA TGCAGCGTCGGACAGCCTGAAGCTTTCTTT.

The chain employs TRBV5-8 and TRBJ1-2; tentatively, D is TRBD1 (5 bases). This CDR3 region has 15 residues. The germline V gene has CDR1 SGHTS and CDR2 YDEGEE. V was pared by 5 bases and J by 7 bases, with 21 bases between. Here the CDR3 reads CASRGPDSWAFGYTF. The CDR3 DNA is TGTGCCAGCAGGGGCCCCGACAGCTGGGCGTTTGGCTACACCTTC.

V and J are TRBV9 and TRBJ1-3, with TRBD1 identical over 9 bases. In germline, CDR1 is SGDLS, CDR2 YYNGEE. V lost 5 bases, J lost 7 bases, and 10 bases stayed unmatched. The CDR3 consists of 15 residues. In DNA form, the CDR3 reads TGTGCCAGCAGGGGGACAGGGATCGGCCAGAACACCATATATTTT. Encoded protein: CASRGTGIGQNTIYF.

This clone was counted once. V is TRBV6-5 and J is TRBJ1-3, with a possible D match to TRBD1 (5 bases). CDR3 size: 16 residues. V lost 2 bases and J lost 2, with 13 bases in between. Germline-derived CDR1 and CDR2 are MNHEY and SVGAGI. The CDR3 DNA sequence: TGTGCCAGCAGTTACCTCCCCGGGGGAGCTGGAAACACCATATATTTT. This translates into CASSYLPGGAGNTIYF.

This clone appeared a single time. The DNA of the CDR3 is TGTGCCAGCAGCTTCACAGGGGGCTTCGGCTACACCTTC. It yields the protein CASSFTGGFGYTF. The chain combines TRBV7-2 with TRBJ1-2, with 9 bases that match TRBD1. J was trimmed by 8 bases and V by 3 bases; bases with no gene match: 4. CDR3 length: 13 amino acids. Looked up from germline, CDR1 is SGHTA and CDR2 is FQGNSA.

This clone was observed a single time. The V and J genes are TRBV2 and TRBJ1-6, with a weak D call TRBD1 (6 bases). CDR1 is SNHLY, CDR2 FYNNEI, per germline. The CDR3 is 15 residues long. The V end was cut by 5 bases, the J end by 7 bases, with 15 bases between. The DNA for the CDR3 is TGTGCCAGCAGTCCACGGGGAGGGGGGAATTCACCCCTCCACTTT. Translating it yields CASSPRGGGNSPLHF.

The rearrangement joins TRBV7-6 to TRBJ2-2, with D possibly matching TRBD2 (6 bases). The CDR3 runs 17 residues. V was clipped by 1 base and J by 3 bases, with 15 bases between them. Germline CDR1 reads SGHVS; CDR2 reads FNYEAQ. In DNA form, the CDR3 reads TGTGCCAGCAGCTTAGTGGGGTTCGGGGGTGACACCGGGGAGCTGTTTTTT. This gives the protein CASSLVGFGGDTGELFF.

The rearrangement links TRBV5-6 to TRBJ2-7; 9 nucleotides match TRBD1. V lost 3 bases, J lost 3 bases, and 10 bases stayed unmatched. Germline V gene data show CDR1 as SGHDT and CDR2 as YYEEEE. The CDR3 spans 16 residues. CDR3 loop: CASSWSGTGFLYEQYF. Written as DNA, the CDR3 is TGTGCCAGCAGCTGGTCCGGGACAGGGTTTCTCTACGAGCAGTACTTC.

This rearrangement joins TRBV18 to TRBJ1-1; D may be TRBD1 (6 bases). The germline gives CDR1 KGHSH, CDR2 LQKENI. The CDR3 has 14 residues. Trimming took off 6 bases at V and 1 base at J, with 12 bases between the two ends. As DNA, the CDR3 is TGTGCCAGCTCCCTAGGGGGTCAGAACACTGAAGCTTTCTTT. Its protein is CASSLGGQNTEAFF.

CDR3 nucleotide sequence: TGTGCCAGCAGCGTAGAGGCAGGACACTACAATGAGCAGTTCTTC. Encoded protein: CASSVEAGHYNEQFF. The V and J genes are TRBV9 and TRBJ2-1; possible D gene TRBD1, 5 bases. CDR1 and CDR2 (germline): SGDLS, YYNGEE. Trimming took off 0 bases at V and 3 bases at J, with 10 bases between the two ends. The CDR3 is 15 amino acids.

This clone has only one observation. The chain uses TRBV28 and TRBJ1-1; TRBD1 might be the D (6 bases). This CDR3 has 15 residues. The V end lost 5 bases, the J end lost 1 base, and 14 bases lay between the germline ends. CDR1 is MDHEN and CDR2 is SYDVKM in the germline V gene. CDR3: CASSPTGTWNTEAFF. The CDR3 DNA sequence: TGTGCCAGCAGTCCGACCGGGACATGGAACACTGAAGCTTTCTTT.

V gene TRBV18 combines with J gene TRBJ2-7, with 9 bases identical to TRBD1. The CDR3 is 15 amino acids. V shed 3 bases, J shed 3 bases, and the junction held 6 bases outside the gene matches. From germline, CDR1 is KGHSH and CDR2 LQKENI. Here the CDR3 reads CASSPKRDRVYEQYF. The DNA for the CDR3 is TGTGCCAGCTCACCGAAACGGGACAGGGTCTACGAGCAGTACTTC. Using reference TRBV18 and TRBJ2-7 for the parts outside the CDR3, the full variable domain is NAGVMQNPRHLVRRRGQEARLRCSPMKGHSHVYWYRQLPEEGLKFMVYLQKENIIDESGMPKERFSAEFPKEGPSILRIQQVVRGDSAAYFCASSPKRDRVYEQYFGPGTRLTVT.

The rearrangement uses TRBV27 and TRBJ1-1, with 7 positions matching TRBD1. Losses at the gene ends were 5 bases for V and 4 bases for J; bases not matched to a gene: 7. The germline gives CDR1 MNHEY, CDR2 SMNVEV (reference sequence). The CDR3 is 14 amino acids. CDR3: CASSSRQGSTEAFF. The CDR3 bases are TGTGCCAGCAGTAGTCGACAGGGAAGCACTGAAGCTTTCTTT.

This chain uses TRBV5-4 with TRBJ2-3, with 8 nucleotides matching TRBD1. Per the germline V gene, CDR1 is SGHNT and CDR2 is YYREEE (reference sequence). Trimming cost V 4 bases and J 1 base; bases outside gene matches: 2. The CDR3 is 14 residues long. CDR3 DNA: TGTGCCAGCAGCCAGGACAGGGGCACAGATACGCAGTATTTT. This gives the protein CASSQDRGTDTQYF.

Here the CDR3 DNA reads TGCGCCAGCAGCTTGAGCTCCTCCGCGGCGGGTTATGGCTACACCTTC. Amino acid sequence: CASSLSSSAAGYGYTF. V is TRBV5-1 and J is TRBJ1-2; D unclear. The CDR3 sequence is 16 residues long. Germline-derived CDR1 and CDR2 are SGHRS and YFSETQ. V was cut by 1 base and J by 5 bases, with 18 bases left in between.

V gene TRBV7-8 combines with J gene TRBJ1-5, with a possible D match to TRBD1 (6 bases). The germline V gene encodes CDR1 SGHVS and CDR2 FQNEAQ. Trimming shortened V by 5 bases and J by 0 bases, and 11 bases separated the two germline ends. This CDR3 comprises 15 residues. The chain's CDR3 is CASSPPGHSNQPQHF. In DNA, the CDR3 is TGTGCCAGCAGCCCCCCGGGACATAGCAATCAGCCCCAGCATTTT.